This is a list of T cell receptor beta chains from one sample in a study of T cells in Graves' hyperthyroidism and ophthalmopathy. TCRdb reanalysed the multiplex PCR reads using MiXCR and keeps one entry per CDR3 protein. The repertoire consists of approximately 610,000 distinct CDR3 sequences, with roughly 15% occurring once and the leading ten covering about 4%. The sample comprised blood. Receptors originate from a woman aged 40 to 55 with Graves' ophthalmopathy. Both conserved end residues are part of each CDR3. D genes are given only for firm matches. Size values are once, few and many counts, or a class for expanded clones, and some rows have none.

cdr3_nt,cdr3_aa,d_call,clone_size,v_call,j_call
TGTGCCAGCAGCTTAGCGCTTGGATTTTACGAGCAGTACTTC,CASSLALGFYEQYF,.,many,TRBV7-9,TRBJ2-7
TGTGCCAGCAGCACCACTAGCGGGAGTTCCTACAATGAGCAGTTCTTC,CASSTTSGSSYNEQFF,TRBD2,many,TRBV7-3,TRBJ2-1
TGTGCCAGTAGGGTGAGGCACATGAACACTGAAGCTTTCTTT,CASRVRHMNTEAFF,.,many,TRBV19,TRBJ1-1
TGCGCCAGCAGCTCTGGGACTAGCGGGACCCACGAGCAGTACTTC,CASSSGTSGTHEQYF,TRBD2,many,TRBV5-1,TRBJ2-7
TGTGCCTGGACCACGCGGGGTACCCAACAAAACATTCAGTACTTC,CAWTTRGTQQNIQYF,.,many,TRBV30,TRBJ2-4
TGTGCCAGCAGTGACTTCTTGAACATTCAGTACTTC,CASSDFLNIQYF,.,.,TRBV2,TRBJ2-4
TGCGCCAGCAGCCAAGCGCGGGACCTCGGGACCGGGGAGCTGTTTTTT,CASSQARDLGTGELFF,.,many,TRBV4-1,TRBJ2-2
TGTGCCAGCACCCAGCGAGAGACCCAGTACTTC,CASTQRETQYF,.,.,TRBV6-1,TRBJ2-5
TGTGCCAGCAGCTATCCCGACAGACCCTCTGGAAACACCATATATTTT,CASSYPDRPSGNTIYF,.,many,TRBV12-3/TRBV12-4,TRBJ1-3
TGTGCCAGTAGTATTGGGGGTAGTACTGAAGCTTTCTTT,CASSIGGSTEAFF,.,many,TRBV19,TRBJ1-1
TGTGCCAGTAGGATTCCCCCAGGTGGCTACACCTTC,CASRIPPGGYTF,.,many,TRBV19,TRBJ1-2
TGTGCCAGCAGTTTATCGGGGATGTTCACCGGGGAGCTGTTTTTT,CASSLSGMFTGELFF,.,many,TRBV28,TRBJ2-2
TGCGCCAGCAGCTCGGGACCCACGAATACTGAAGCTTTCTTT,CASSSGPTNTEAFF,.,.,TRBV5-1,TRBJ1-1
TGTGCCATCAGTGAAAGGATGACCACTGAAGCTTTCTTT,CAISERMTTEAFF,.,many,TRBV10-3,TRBJ1-1
TGTGCCAGCTCACCATTTTCCGGGGGCGGCAACGCCGGGGAGCTGTTTTTT,CASSPFSGGGNAGELFF,.,once,TRBV18,TRBJ2-2
TGTGCCAGTAAGGACCCAACGACTAGCAATCAGCCCCAGCATTTT,CASKDPTTSNQPQHF,.,few,TRBV19,TRBJ1-5
TGTGCCTGGAGTCTAAGCCAAGAGACCCAGTACTTC,CAWSLSQETQYF,.,many,TRBV30,TRBJ2-5
TGTGCCAGTAGTGGACAGGGAGAGGGAGGCTACACCTTC,CASSGQGEGGYTF,TRBD1,.,TRBV19,TRBJ1-2
TGTGCCAGCAGTCCGACGACAGGGGCAGGTGGCTACACCTTC,CASSPTTGAGGYTF,TRBD1,many,TRBV12-3/TRBV12-4,TRBJ1-2
TGTGCCACCTCCGCGCAGGGTCTATTAAACACCATATATTTT,CATSAQGLLNTIYF,.,few,TRBV19,TRBJ1-3
TGTGCCACCAGTGGCGCTGGAGGTTCGTGGACCGGGGAGCTGTTTTTT,CATSGAGGSWTGELFF,.,few,TRBV24-1,TRBJ2-2
TGTGCCAGCAGTGAGGCCGACAGGGGATCCCTCTACGAGCAGTACTTC,CASSEADRGSLYEQYF,TRBD1,many,TRBV6-1,TRBJ2-7
TGCGCCAGCAGCTTTAGACAGGGCTACGAGCAGTACTTC,CASSFRQGYEQYF,TRBD1,many,TRBV7-2,TRBJ2-7
TGTGCCAGCAGGGGCCTTACAGGGGCGAGCAATCAGCCCCAGCATTTT,CASRGLTGASNQPQHF,TRBD1,.,TRBV6-1,TRBJ1-5
TGTGCCAGCAGGGGCTTAAGCTATGGCTACACCTTC,CASRGLSYGYTF,.,many,TRBV6-5,TRBJ1-2
TGTGCCAGCAGTTACGGCGGGAGGCCCTACGAGCAGTACTTC,CASSYGGRPYEQYF,TRBD2,medium-sized,TRBV6-2/TRBV6-3,TRBJ2-7
TGTGCCAGCAGTCCATCTGGGATACGGAGTCAGCCCCAGCATTTT,CASSPSGIRSQPQHF,.,many,TRBV6-1,TRBJ1-5
TGTGCCATCAGTCGACTAGCGGGAGGGCCAGGCACCGGGGAGCTGTTTTTT,CAISRLAGGPGTGELFF,TRBD2,few,TRBV10-3,TRBJ2-2
TGTGCCAGCAGTAACAGGGTCTACGACTCCTACGAGCAGTACTTC,CASSNRVYDSYEQYF,.,few,TRBV28,TRBJ2-7
TGCGCCAGCAGCTTTACTAGCCGCAGTGAGACCCAGTACTTC,CASSFTSRSETQYF,.,many,TRBV5-1,TRBJ2-5
TGTGCCAGCACCCTTATGCCCAGGGACGATCAGCCCCAGCATTTT,CASTLMPRDDQPQHF,.,many,TRBV6-1,TRBJ1-5
TGTGCCAGCAGCCAAGACCCCTACGGCCCCTCCTACGAGCAGTACTTC,CASSQDPYGPSYEQYF,.,many,TRBV14,TRBJ2-7
TGTGCCAGCAGTTCCCCCCGCAGCCAAGAGACCCAGTACTTC,CASSSPRSQETQYF,.,many,TRBV28,TRBJ2-5
TGTGCCAGCAGCTTCGGACTAGCAAGCTACGAGCGGTACTTC,CASSFGLASYERYF,TRBD2,few,TRBV11-2,TRBJ2-7
TGTGCCAGCAGTTACACAGGTGGCATTAGTGGCTACACCTTC,CASSYTGGISGYTF,.,.,TRBV6-5,TRBJ1-2
TGTGCCACCAGTGATAGACAGGGGTACTATGGCTACACCTTC,CATSDRQGYYGYTF,TRBD1,.,TRBV24-1,TRBJ1-2
TGTGCCAGCACACGACAGGGGCTGGACACCGGGGAGCTGTTTTTT,CASTRQGLDTGELFF,TRBD1,many,TRBV6-4,TRBJ2-2
TGTGCCTGGAGGGGGGCCGGGGAGCTGTTTTTT,CAWRGAGELFF,.,many,TRBV30,TRBJ2-2
TGTGCCAGCAGCTTAGGAGCGGGAGGGCCCGGCGGGGAGCTGTTTTTT,CASSLGAGGPGGELFF,TRBD2,once,TRBV5-6,TRBJ2-2